These T cell receptor beta chains were read from a single sample in a study of blood T cell repertoires in COVID-19. This table comes from immunoSEQ multiplex PCR, and its TCRdb copy is limited to in-frame clones, with some not included. The sample has around 230,000 clones, roughly four fifths seen once. The sequenced sample consisted of peripheral blood. The receptors stem from a woman older than 75 with acute or convalescent COVID-19. Both conserved end residues are part of each CDR3. Each record gives: V gene, clone size, J gene, D gene, CDR3 protein, CDR3 DNA. A D gene is named only where the DNA matches it firmly. Some rows mark clone size as missing; the rest say once, few, many or name a class of expanded clone.

TRBV7-8,-,TRBJ2-1,-,CASSPPMGAQFF,TGTGCCAGCAGCCCACCCATGGGGGCGCAGTTCTTC
TRBV27,few,TRBJ2-6,-,CASSSDRAGANVLTF,TGTGCCAGCAGCTCTGACAGAGCTGGGGCCAACGTCCTGACTTTC
TRBV7-2,once,TRBJ1-4,-,CASSSTQGRYEKLFF,TGTGCCAGCAGCTCAACACAGGGCCGATATGAAAAACTGTTTTTT
TRBV5-4,-,TRBJ1-2,TRBD1,CASSARQGFYGYTF,TGTGCCAGCAGCGCCCGACAGGGGTTCTATGGCTACACCTTC
TRBV6-1,-,TRBJ1-4,-,CASSDQGWNEKLFF,TGTGCCAGCAGTGACCAGGGGTGGAATGAAAAACTGTTTTTT
TRBV7-9,-,TRBJ2-2,-,CASSLAAGTGELFF,TGTGCCAGCAGCTTAGCGGCGGGTACCGGGGAGCTGTTTTTT
TRBV18,-,TRBJ1-2,-,CASSPGRGYGYTF,TGTGCCAGCTCCCCGGGCAGGGGATATGGCTACACCTTC
TRBV4-1,-,TRBJ2-1,TRBD2,CASSQPDGGYNEQFF,TGCGCCAGCAGCCAACCAGACGGGGGGTACAATGAGCAGTTCTTC
TRBV19,-,TRBJ2-7,TRBD1,CASSRTGTGASYEQYF,TGTGCCAGTAGTAGGACCGGGACAGGGGCCTCCTACGAGCAGTACTTC
TRBV2,once,TRBJ2-1,-,CASSSSRNEQFF,TGTGCCAGCAGCTCTTCTAGGAATGAGCAGTTCTTC
TRBV2,-,TRBJ2-2,-,CASNSIGELFF,TGTGCCAGCAACTCGATCGGGGAGCTGTTTTTT
TRBV7-8,-,TRBJ2-7,-,CASSLDREQYF,TGTGCCAGCAGCTTAGATCGCGAGCAGTACTTC
TRBV2,-,TRBJ1-2,TRBD1,CASSEVAVVGQHRYTF,TGTGCCAGCAGTGAAGTGGCAGTTGTGGGACAGCACCGCTACACCTTC
TRBV6-5,-,TRBJ2-1,TRBD2,CASTRTSGGSYEQFF,TGTGCCAGCACCCGGACTAGCGGGGGTTCGTATGAGCAGTTCTTC
TRBV3-1/TRBV3-2,few,TRBJ2-5,-,CASSQLGEETQYF,TGTGCCAGCAGCCAATTAGGAGAAGAGACCCAGTACTTC
TRBV5-4,-,TRBJ1-5,TRBD1,CASSADRVGQPQHF,TGTGCCAGCAGCGCCGACAGGGTGGGTCAGCCCCAGCATTTT
TRBV19,few,TRBJ2-1,-,CASSIERGLEQFF,TGTGCCAGTAGTATAGAAAGGGGCCTTGAGCAGTTCTTC
TRBV2,-,TRBJ2-2,-,CASLSLTGELFF,TGTGCCAGTCTATCTCTTACCGGGGAGCTGTTTTTT
TRBV3-1/TRBV3-2,-,TRBJ2-1,TRBD1,CASSHDRGRDEQFF,TGTGCCAGCAGCCACGACAGGGGGAGGGATGAGCAGTTCTTC
TRBV10-3,-,TRBJ2-2,TRBD1,CAISAGQGVAGELFF,TGTGCCATCAGTGCGGGACAGGGTGTCGCCGGGGAGCTGTTTTTT
TRBV10-2,-,TRBJ2-1,TRBD1,CASCERQGNNEQFF,TGCGCCAGCTGCGAGAGACAGGGAAACAATGAGCAGTTCTTC
TRBV2,-,TRBJ1-1,-,CASRVGRANTEAFF,TGTGCCAGCCGGGTAGGCAGGGCGAACACTGAAGCTTTCTTT
TRBV5-1,-,TRBJ2-3,-,CASSPGTSLVDTQYF,TGCGCCAGCAGCCCCGGGACTTCCCTTGTGGATACGCAGTATTTT
TRBV9,-,TRBJ1-6,TRBD1,CASSGPPGQGSPLHF,TGTGCCAGCAGCGGTCCGCCGGGACAGGGGTCACCCCTCCACTTT
TRBV2,few,TRBJ2-1,-,CASKASATASFGRSYNEQFF,TGTGCCAGCAAAGCCTCGGCGACAGCGAGTTTCGGTCGTTCCTACAATGAGCAGTTCTTC
TRBV19,few,TRBJ1-1,-,CASSDNRANTEAFF,TGTGCCAGTAGTGACAACAGGGCGAACACTGAAGCTTTCTTT